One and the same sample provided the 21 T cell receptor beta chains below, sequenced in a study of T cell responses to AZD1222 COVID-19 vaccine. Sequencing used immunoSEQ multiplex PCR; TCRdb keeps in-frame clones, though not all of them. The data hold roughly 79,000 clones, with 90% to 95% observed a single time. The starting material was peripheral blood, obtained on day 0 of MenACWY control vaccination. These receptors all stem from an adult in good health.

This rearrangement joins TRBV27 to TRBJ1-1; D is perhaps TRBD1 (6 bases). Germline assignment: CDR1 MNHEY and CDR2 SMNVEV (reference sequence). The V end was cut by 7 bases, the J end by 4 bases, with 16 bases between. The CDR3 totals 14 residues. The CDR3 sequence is CASKKQGGTTEAFF. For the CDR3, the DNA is TGTGCCAGCAAAAAACAGGGCGGCACCACTGAAGCTTTCTTT.

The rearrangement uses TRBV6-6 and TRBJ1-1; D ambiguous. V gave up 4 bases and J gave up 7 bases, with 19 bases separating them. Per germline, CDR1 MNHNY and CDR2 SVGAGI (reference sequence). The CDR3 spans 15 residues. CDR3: CASSSTSAAWGEAFF. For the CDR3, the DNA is TGTGCCAGCAGTTCGACCTCGGCCGCGTGGGGTGAAGCTTTCTTT.

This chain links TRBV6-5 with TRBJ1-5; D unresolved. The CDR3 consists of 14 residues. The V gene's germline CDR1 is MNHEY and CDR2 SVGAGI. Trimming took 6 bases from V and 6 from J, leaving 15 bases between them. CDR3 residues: CASRSGRVGQPQHF. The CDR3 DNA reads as TGTGCCAGCAGATCGGGTAGGGTCGGTCAGCCCCAGCATTTT.

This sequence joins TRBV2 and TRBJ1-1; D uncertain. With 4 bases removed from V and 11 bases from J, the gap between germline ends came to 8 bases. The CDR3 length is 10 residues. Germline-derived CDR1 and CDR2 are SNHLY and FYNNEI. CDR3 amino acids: CASSGEPAFF. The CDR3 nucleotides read TGTGCCAGCAGTGGGGAGCCGGCTTTCTTT.

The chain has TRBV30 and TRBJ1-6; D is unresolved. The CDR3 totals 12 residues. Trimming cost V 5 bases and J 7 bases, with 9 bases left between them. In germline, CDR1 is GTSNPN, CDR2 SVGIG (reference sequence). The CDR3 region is CAWGQTNSPLHF. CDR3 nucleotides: TGTGCCTGGGGGCAGACGAATTCACCCCTCCACTTT.

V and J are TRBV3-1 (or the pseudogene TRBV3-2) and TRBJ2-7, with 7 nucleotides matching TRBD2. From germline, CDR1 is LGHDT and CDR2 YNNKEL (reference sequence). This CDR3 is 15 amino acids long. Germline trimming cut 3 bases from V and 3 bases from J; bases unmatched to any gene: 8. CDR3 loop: CASSQARPSGYEQYF. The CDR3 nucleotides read TGTGCCAGCAGCCAGGCGCGGCCTAGCGGCTACGAGCAGTACTTC.

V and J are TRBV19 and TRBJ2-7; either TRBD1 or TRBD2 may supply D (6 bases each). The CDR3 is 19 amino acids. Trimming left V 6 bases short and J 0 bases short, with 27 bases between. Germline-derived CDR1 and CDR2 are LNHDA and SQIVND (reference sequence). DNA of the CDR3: TGTGCCAGTAGACCCGGGGGCAGCCTTTTTTCGGGAAGCTCCTACGAGCAGTACTTC. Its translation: CASRPGGSLFSGSSYEQYF.

The CDR3 is CASSYFEGGRNSPLHF. In nucleotides, the CDR3 is TGTGCCAGCAGTTACTTTGAAGGCGGGCGTAATTCACCCCTCCACTTT. V usage is TRBV6-5 and J usage is TRBJ1-6, with D unclear. Germline CDR1 MNHEY, CDR2 SVGAGI. The CDR3 sequence is 16 residues long. Trimming removed 1 base from V and 6 bases from J, with 13 bases in between.

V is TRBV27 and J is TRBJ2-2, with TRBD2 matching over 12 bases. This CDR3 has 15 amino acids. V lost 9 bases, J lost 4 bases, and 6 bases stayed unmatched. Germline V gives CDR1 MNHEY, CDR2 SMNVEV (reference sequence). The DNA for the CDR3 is TGTGCCAGTAAACCGGGACTAGCGGGCACCGGGGAGCTGTTTTTT. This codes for CASKPGLAGTGELFF.

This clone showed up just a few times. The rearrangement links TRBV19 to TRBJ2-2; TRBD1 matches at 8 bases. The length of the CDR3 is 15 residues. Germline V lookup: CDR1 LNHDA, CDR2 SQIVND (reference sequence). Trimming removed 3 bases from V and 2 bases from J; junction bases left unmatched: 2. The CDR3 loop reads CASSIRGRNTGELFF. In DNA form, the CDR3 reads TGTGCCAGTAGTATCAGGGGGCGAAACACCGGGGAGCTGTTTTTT.

The CDR3 region has the DNA TGTGCCAGCAGACGGGGAACCATTACAGATACGCAGTATTTT. Its translation is CASRRGTITDTQYF. This sequence joins TRBV7-2 and TRBJ2-3; D possibly corresponds to TRBD2 (5 bases). Trimming cost V 6 bases and J 3 bases, with 13 bases left between them. Per germline, CDR1 SGHTA and CDR2 FQGNSA. The CDR3 is made up of 14 amino acids.

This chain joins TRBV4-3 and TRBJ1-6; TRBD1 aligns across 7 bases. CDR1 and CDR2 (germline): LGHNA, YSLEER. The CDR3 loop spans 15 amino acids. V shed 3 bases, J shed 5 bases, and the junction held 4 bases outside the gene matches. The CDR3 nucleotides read TGCGCCAGCAGCCAGGCTGACAGGGATAATTCACCCCTCCACTTT. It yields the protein CASSQADRDNSPLHF.

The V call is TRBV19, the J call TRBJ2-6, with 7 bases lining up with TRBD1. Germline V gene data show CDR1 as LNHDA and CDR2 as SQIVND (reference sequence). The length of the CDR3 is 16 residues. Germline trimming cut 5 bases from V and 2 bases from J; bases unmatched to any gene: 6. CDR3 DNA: TGTGCCAGTAGTCACAGGGGTGAGCCTGGGGCCAACGTCCTGACTTTC. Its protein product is CASSHRGEPGANVLTF.

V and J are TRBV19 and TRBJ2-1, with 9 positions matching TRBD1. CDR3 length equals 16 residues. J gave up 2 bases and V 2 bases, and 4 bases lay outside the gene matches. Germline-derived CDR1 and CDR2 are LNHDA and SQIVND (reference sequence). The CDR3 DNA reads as TGTGCCAGTAGTATATACGGGACAGGGACCTACAATGAGCAGTTCTTC. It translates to CASSIYGTGTYNEQFF.

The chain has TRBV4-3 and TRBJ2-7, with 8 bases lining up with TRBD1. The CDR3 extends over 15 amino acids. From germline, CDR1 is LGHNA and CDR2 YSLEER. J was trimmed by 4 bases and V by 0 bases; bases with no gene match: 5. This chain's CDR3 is CASSQDWTGSYEQYF. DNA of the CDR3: TGCGCCAGCAGCCAAGATTGGACAGGGTCGTACGAGCAGTACTTC.

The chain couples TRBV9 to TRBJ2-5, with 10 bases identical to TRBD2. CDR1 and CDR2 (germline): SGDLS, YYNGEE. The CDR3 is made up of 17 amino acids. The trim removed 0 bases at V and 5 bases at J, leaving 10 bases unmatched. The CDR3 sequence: CASSVGFLAGARETQYF. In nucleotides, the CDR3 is TGTGCCAGCAGCGTAGGTTTTCTAGCGGGAGCTCGGGAGACCCAGTACTTC.

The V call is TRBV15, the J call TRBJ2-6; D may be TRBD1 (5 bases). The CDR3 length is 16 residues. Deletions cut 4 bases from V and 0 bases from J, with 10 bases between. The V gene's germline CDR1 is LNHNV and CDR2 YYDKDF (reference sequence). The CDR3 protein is CATSTLQGSGANVLTF. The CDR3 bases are TGTGCCACCAGCACACTGCAGGGCTCTGGGGCCAACGTCCTGACTTTC.

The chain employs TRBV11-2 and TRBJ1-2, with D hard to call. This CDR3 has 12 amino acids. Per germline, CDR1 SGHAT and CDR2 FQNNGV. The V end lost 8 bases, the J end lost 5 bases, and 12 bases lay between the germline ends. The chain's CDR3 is CASGPARYGYTF. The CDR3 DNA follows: TGTGCCAGCGGCCCAGCCCGGTATGGCTACACCTTC.

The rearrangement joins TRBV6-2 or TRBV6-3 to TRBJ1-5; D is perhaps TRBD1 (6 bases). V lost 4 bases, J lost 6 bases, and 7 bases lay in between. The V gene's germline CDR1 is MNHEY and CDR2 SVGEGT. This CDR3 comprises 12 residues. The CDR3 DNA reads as TGTGCCAGCAGTTGGGACATTCAGCCCCAGCATTTT. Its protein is CASSWDIQPQHF.

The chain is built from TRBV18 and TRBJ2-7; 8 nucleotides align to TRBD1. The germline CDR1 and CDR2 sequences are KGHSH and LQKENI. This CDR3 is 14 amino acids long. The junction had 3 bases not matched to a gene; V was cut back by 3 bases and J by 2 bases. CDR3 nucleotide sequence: TGTGCCAGCTCACCCGACAGGGGTGCCTACGAGCAGTACTTC. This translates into CASSPDRGAYEQYF.

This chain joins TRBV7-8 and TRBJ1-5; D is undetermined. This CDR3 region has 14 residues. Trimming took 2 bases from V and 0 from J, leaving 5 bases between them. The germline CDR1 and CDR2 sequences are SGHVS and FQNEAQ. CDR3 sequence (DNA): TGTGCCAGCAGCTTACGCGATAGCAATCAGCCCCAGCATTTT. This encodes CASSLRDSNQPQHF. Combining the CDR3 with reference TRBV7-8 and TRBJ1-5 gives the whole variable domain GAGVSQSPRYKVAKRGQDVALRCDPISGHVSLFWYQQALGQGPEFLTYFQNEAQLDKSGLPSDRFFAERPEGSVSTLKIQRTQQEDSAVYLCASSLRDSNQPQHFGDGTRLSIL.